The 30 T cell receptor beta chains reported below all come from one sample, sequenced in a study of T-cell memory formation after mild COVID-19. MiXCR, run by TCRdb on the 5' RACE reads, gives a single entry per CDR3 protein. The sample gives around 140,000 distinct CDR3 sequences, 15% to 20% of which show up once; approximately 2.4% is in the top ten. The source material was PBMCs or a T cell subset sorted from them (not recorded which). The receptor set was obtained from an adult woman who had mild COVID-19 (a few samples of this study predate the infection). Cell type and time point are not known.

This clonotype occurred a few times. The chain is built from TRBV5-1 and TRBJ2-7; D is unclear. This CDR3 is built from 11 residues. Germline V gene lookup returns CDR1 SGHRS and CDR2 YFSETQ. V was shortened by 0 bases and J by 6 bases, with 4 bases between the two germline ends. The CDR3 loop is CASSLVIEQYF. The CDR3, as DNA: TGCGCCAGCAGCTTGGTCATCGAGCAGTACTTC.

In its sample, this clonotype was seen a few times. CDR3 in DNA: TGTGCCAGCAGCTTAGCCGGACCGATAGCCAAAAACATTCAGTACTTC. It is translated as CASSLAGPIAKNIQYF. The rearrangement links TRBV7-2 to TRBJ2-4; D is undetermined. The CDR3 has 16 residues. The V end lost 0 bases, the J end lost 0 bases, and 9 bases lay between the germline ends. Looked up from germline, CDR1 is SGHTA and CDR2 is FQGNSA.

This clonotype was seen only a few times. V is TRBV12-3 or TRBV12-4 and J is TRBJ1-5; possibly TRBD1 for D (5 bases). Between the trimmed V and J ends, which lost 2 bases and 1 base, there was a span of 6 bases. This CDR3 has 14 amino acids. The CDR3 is CASSLWDSNQPQHF. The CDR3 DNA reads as TGTGCCAGCAGTTTATGGGACAGCAATCAGCCCCAGCATTTT.

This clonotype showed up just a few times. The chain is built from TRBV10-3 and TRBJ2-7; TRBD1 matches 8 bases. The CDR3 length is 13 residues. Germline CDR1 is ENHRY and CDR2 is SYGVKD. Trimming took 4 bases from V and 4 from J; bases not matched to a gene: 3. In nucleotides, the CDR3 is TGTGCCATCAGTGGGGGGACAGGTTACGAGCAGTACTTC. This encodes CAISGGTGYEQYF.

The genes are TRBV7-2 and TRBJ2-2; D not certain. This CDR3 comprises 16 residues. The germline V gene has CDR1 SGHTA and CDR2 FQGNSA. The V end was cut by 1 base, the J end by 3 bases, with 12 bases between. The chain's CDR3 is CASSLGATTDTGELFF. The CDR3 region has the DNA TGTGCCAGCAGCTTAGGGGCTACAACCGACACCGGGGAGCTGTTTTTT.

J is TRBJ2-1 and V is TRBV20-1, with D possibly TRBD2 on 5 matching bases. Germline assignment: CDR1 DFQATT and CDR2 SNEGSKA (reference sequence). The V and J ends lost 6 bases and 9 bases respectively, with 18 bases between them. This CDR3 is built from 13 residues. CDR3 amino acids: CSALNRGSLEQFF. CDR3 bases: TGCAGTGCGCTAAACCGGGGTAGTCTTGAGCAGTTCTTC.

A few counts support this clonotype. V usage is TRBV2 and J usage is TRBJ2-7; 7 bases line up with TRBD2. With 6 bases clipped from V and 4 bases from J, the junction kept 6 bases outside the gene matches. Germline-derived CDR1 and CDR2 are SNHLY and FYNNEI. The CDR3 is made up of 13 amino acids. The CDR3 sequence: CASSELARYEQYF. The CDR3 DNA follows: TGTGCCAGCAGCGAACTAGCGAGGTACGAGCAGTACTTC.

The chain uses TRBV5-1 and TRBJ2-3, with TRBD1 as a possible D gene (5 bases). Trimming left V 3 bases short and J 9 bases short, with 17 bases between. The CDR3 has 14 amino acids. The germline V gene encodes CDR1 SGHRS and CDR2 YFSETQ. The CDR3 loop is CASSSRVSLTTQYF. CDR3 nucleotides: TGCGCCAGCAGCTCCAGGGTTAGCTTGACAACGCAGTATTTT.

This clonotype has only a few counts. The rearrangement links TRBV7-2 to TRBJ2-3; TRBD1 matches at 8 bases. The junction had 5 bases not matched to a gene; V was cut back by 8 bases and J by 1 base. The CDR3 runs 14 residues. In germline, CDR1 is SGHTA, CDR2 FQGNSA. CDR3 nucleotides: TGTGCCAGCTCTGGACAGGGAGGCACAGATACGCAGTATTTT. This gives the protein CASSGQGGTDTQYF.

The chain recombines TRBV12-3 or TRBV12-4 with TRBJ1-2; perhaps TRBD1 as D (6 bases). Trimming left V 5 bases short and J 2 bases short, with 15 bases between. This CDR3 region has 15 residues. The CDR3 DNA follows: TGTGCCAGCAGTAGAACCTTCACAGGGAACTATGGCTACACCTTC. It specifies CASSRTFTGNYGYTF.

The CDR3 loop is CASSRDRGRSPLHF. In DNA form, the CDR3 reads TGTGCCAGCAGCCGGGACAGGGGGCGATCACCCCTCCACTTT. The chain is built from TRBV7-2 and TRBJ1-6; 12 nucleotides align to TRBD1. CDR3 size: 14 residues. Germline CDR1 and CDR2: SGHTA and FQGNSA. V lost 5 bases and J lost 10; bases outside the gene matches: 3.

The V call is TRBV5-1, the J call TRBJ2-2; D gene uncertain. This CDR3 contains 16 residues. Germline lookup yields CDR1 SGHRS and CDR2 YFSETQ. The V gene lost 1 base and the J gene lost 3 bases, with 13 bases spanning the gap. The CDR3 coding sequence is TGCGCCAGCAGCTTGTTGGCAGGCCGCGACACCGGGGAGCTGTTTTTT. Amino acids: CASSLLAGRDTGELFF.

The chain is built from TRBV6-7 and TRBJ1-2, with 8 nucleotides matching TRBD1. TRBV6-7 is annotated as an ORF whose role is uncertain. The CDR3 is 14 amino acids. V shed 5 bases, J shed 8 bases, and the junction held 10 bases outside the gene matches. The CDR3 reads CASSTRTGIDGYTF. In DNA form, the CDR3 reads TGTGCCAGCAGTACGAGGACAGGGATCGACGGCTACACCTTC.

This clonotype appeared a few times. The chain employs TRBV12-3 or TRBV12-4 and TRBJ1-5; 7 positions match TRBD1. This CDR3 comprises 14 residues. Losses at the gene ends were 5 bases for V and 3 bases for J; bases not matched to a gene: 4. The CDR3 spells CASSRDRYNQPQHF. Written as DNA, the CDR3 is TGTGCCAGCAGTCGGGACAGATACAATCAGCCCCAGCATTTT.

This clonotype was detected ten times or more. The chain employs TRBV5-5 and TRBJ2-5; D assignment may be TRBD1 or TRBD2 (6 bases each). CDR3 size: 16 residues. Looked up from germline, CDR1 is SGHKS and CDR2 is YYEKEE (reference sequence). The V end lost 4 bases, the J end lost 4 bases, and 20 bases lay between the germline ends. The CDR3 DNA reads TGTGCCAGCAGCCGCCAAGGGGGAGGAGGGCGAGAGACCCAGTACTTC. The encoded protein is CASSRQGGGGRETQYF.

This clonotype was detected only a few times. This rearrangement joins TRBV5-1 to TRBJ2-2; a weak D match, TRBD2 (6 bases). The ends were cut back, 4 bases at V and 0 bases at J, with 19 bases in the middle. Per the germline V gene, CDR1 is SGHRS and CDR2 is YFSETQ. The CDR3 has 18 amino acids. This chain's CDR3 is CASSLDWTGRPNTGELFF. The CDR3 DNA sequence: TGCGCCAGCAGCCTAGACTGGACCGGGAGACCGAACACCGGGGAGCTGTTTTTT.

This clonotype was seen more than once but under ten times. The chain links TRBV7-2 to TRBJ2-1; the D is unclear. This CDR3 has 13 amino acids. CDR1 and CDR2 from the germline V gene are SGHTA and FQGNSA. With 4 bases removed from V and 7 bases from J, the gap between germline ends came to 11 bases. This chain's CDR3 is CASSSMEWNEQFF. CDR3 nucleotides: TGTGCCAGCAGCTCCATGGAGTGGAATGAGCAGTTCTTC. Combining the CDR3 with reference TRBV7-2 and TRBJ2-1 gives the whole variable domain GAGVSQSPSNKVTEKGKDVELRCDPISGHTALYWYRQSLGQGLEFLIYFQGNSAPDKSGLPSDRFSAERTGGSVSTLTIQRTQQEDSAVYLCASSSMEWNEQFFGPGTRLTVL.

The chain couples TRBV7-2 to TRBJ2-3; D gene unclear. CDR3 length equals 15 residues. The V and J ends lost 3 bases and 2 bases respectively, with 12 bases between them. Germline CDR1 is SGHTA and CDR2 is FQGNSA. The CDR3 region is CASSFIGTPTDTQYF. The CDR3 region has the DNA TGTGCCAGCAGCTTTATCGGTACTCCCACAGATACGCAGTATTTT.

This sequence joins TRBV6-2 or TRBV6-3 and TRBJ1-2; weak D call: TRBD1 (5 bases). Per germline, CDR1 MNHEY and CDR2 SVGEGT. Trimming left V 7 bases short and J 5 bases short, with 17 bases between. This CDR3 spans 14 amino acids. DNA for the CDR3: TGTGCCAGCAAAAACGTGCTTCGGGGGTATGGCTACACCTTC. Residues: CASKNVLRGYGYTF.

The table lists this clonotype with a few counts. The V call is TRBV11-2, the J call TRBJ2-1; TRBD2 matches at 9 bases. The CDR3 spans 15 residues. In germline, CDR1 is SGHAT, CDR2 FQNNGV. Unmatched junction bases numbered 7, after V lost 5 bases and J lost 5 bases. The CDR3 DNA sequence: TGTGCCAGCAGCCTATCGACTAGCGGAAACAATGAGCAGTTCTTC. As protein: CASSLSTSGNNEQFF.

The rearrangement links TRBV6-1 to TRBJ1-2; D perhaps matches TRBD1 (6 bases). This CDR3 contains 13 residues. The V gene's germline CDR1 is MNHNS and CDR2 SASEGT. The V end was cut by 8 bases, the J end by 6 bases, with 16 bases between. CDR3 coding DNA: TGTGCCAGCCTAATAGGGGACAAGCATGGCTACACCTTC. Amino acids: CASLIGDKHGYTF.

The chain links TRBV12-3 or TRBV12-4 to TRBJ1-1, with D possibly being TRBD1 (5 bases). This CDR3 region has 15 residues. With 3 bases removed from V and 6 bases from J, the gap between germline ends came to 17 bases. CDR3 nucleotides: TGTGCCAGCAGTTTTGGGGCAGGGTCGCCAGCTGAAGCTTTCTTT. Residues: CASSFGAGSPAEAFF.

CDR3 nucleotide sequence: TGTGCCAGCAGTCGACTAGCGGCCTACAATGAGCAGTTCTTC. It is translated as CASSRLAAYNEQFF. This rearrangement joins TRBV6-1 to TRBJ2-1, with 9 positions matching TRBD2. Looked up from germline, CDR1 is MNHNS and CDR2 is SASEGT. Unmatched junction bases numbered 1, after V lost 5 bases and J lost 2 bases. The CDR3 length is 14 residues.

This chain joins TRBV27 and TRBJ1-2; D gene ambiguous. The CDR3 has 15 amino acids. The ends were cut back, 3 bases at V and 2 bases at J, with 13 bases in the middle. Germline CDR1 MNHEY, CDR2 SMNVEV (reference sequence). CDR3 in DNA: TGTGCCAGCAGTTTTAGCCGGGCGGAGAACTATGGCTACACCTTC. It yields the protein CASSFSRAENYGYTF.

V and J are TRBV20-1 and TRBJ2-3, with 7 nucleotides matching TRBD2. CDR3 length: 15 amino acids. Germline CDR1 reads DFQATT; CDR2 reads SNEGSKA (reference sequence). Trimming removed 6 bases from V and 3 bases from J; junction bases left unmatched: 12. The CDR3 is CSAKTSSGSTDTQYF. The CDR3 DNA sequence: TGCAGTGCGAAGACTAGCTCCGGGTCTACAGATACGCAGTATTTT.

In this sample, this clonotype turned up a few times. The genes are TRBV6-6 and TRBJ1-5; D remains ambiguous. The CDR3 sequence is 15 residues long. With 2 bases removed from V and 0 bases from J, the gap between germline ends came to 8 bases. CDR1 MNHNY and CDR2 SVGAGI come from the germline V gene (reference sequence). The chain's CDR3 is CASSYREPSNQPQHF. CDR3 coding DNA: TGTGCCAGCAGTTACAGGGAACCTAGCAATCAGCCCCAGCATTTT.

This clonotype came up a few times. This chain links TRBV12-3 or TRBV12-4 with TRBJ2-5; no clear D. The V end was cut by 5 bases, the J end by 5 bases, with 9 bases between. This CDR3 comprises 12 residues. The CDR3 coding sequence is TGTGCCAGCAGTCGGCTGTGGGAGACCCAGTACTTC. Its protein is CASSRLWETQYF.

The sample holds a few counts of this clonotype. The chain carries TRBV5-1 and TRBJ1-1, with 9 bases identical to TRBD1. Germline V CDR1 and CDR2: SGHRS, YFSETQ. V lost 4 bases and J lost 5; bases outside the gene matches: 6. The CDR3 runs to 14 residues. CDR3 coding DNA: TGCGCCAGCAGCGGGACAGGGCTGAGAACTGAAGCTTTCTTT. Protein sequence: CASSGTGLRTEAFF.

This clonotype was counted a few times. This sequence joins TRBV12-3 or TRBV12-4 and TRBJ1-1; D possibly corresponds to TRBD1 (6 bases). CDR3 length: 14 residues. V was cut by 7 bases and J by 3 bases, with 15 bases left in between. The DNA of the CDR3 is TGTGCCAGCAAACTCGGACAGACCTACACTGAAGCTTTCTTT. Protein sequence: CASKLGQTYTEAFF.

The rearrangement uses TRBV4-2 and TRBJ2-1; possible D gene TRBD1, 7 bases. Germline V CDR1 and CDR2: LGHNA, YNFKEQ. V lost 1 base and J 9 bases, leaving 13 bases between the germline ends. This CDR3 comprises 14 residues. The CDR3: CASSQVGGGREQFF. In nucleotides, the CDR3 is TGTGCCAGCAGCCAAGTTGGAGGGGGCCGTGAGCAGTTCTTC.